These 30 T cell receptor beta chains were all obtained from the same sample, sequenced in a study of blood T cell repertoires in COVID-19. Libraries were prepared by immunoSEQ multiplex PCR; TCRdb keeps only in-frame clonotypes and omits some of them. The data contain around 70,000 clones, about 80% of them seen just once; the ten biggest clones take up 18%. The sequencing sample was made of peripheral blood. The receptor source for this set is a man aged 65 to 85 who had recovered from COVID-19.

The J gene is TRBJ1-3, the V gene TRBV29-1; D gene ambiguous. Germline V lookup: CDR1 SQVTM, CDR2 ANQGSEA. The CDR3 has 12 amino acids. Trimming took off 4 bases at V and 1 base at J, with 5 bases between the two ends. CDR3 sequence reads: CSVVPSGNTIYF. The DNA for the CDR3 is TGCAGCGTTGTCCCTTCTGGAAACACCATATATTTT.

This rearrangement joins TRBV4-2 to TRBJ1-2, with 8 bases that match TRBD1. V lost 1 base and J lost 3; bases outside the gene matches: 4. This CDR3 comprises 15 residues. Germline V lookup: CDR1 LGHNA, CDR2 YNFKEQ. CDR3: CASSQGDRRYYGYTF. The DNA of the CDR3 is TGTGCCAGCAGCCAAGGGGACAGGCGGTACTATGGCTACACCTTC.

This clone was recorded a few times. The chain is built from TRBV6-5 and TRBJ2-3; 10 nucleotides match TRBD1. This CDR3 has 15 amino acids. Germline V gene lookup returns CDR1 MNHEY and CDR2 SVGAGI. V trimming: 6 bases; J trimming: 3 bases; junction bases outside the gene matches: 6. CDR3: CASSEDRGTTDTQYF. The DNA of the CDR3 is TGTGCCAGCAGCGAGGACAGGGGGACTACAGATACGCAGTATTTT.

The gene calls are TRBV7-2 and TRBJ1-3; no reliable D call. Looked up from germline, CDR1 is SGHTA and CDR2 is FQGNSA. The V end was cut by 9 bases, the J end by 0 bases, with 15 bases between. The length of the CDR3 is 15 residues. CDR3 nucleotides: TGTGCCAGTCTACAGTCCCCAAGCTCTGGAAACACCATATATTTT. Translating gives CASLQSPSSGNTIYF. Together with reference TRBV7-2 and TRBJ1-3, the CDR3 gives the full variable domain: GAGVSQSPSNKVTEKGKDVELRCDPISGHTALYWYRQSLGQGLEFLIYFQGNSAPDKSGLPSDRFSAERTGGSVSTLTIQRTQQEDSAVYLCASLQSPSSGNTIYFGEGSWLTVV.

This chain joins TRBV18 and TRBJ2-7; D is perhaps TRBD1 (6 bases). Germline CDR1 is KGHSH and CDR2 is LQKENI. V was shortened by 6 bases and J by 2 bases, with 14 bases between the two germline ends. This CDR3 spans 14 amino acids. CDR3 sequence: CASSYSRGTYEQYF. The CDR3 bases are TGTGCCAGCTCGTACTCCAGGGGAACCTACGAGCAGTACTTC.

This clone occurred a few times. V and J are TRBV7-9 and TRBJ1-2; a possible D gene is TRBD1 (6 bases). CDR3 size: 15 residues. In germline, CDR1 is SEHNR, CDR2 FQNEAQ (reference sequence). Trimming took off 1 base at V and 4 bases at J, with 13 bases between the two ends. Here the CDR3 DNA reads TGTGCCAGCAGCTTAGTTTTGGACAGAGGCTATGGCTACACCTTC. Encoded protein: CASSLVLDRGYGYTF.

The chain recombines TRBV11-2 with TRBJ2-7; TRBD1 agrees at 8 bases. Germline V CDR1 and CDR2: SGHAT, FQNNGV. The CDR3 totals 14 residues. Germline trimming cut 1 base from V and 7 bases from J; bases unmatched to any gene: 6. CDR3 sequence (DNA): TGTGCCAGCAGCTTAGGACAGGGGATAGAGGAGCAGTACTTC. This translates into CASSLGQGIEEQYF.

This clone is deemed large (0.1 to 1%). CDR3 region: CASSPHRVRSTGELFF. The CDR3 nucleotides are TGCGCCAGCAGTCCCCACAGGGTAAGAAGCACCGGGGAGCTGTTTTTT. The rearrangement joins TRBV23-1 to TRBJ2-2, with a weak D call TRBD1 (6 bases). TRBV23-1 is assigned to the ORF class and has an uncertain function. This CDR3 is built from 16 residues. V was pared by 4 bases and J by 4 bases, with 16 bases between.

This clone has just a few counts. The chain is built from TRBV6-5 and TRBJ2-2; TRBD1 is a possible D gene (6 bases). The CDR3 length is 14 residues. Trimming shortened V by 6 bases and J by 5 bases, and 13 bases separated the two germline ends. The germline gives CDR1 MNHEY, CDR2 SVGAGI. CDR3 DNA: TGTGCCAGCAGAAATACAGGGACAACCGGGGAGCTGTTTTTT. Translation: CASRNTGTTGELFF.

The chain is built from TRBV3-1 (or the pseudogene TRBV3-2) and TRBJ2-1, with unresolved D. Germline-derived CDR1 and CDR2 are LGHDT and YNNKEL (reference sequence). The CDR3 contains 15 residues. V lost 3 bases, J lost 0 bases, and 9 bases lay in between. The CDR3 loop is CASSQFLSSYNEQFF. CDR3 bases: TGTGCCAGCAGCCAGTTTTTGAGCTCCTACAATGAGCAGTTCTTC.

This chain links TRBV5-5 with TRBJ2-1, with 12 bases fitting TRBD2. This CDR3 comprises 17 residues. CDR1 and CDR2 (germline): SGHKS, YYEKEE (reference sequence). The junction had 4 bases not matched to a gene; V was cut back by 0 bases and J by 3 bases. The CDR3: CASSLATSGGYYNEQFF. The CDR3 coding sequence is TGTGCCAGCAGCTTGGCGACTAGCGGGGGATACTACAATGAGCAGTTCTTC.

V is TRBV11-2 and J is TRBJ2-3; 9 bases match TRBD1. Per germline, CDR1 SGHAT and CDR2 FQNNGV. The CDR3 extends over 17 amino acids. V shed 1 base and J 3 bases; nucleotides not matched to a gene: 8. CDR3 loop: CASSLVFGTGTTDTQYF. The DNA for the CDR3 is TGTGCCAGCAGCTTAGTCTTTGGGACAGGGACAACAGATACGCAGTATTTT.

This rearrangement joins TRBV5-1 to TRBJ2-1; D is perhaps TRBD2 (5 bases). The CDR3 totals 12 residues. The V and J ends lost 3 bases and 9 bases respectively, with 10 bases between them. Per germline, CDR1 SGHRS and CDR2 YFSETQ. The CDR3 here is CASSWTESEQFF. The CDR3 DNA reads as TGCGCCAGCAGCTGGACTGAAAGTGAGCAGTTCTTC.

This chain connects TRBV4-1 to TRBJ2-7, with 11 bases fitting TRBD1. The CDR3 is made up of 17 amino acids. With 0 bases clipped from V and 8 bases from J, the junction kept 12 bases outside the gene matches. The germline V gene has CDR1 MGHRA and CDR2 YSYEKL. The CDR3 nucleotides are TGCGCCAGCAGCCAAGATCCTACGGACAGGGGGCTTATGAAGCAGTACTTC. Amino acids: CASSQDPTDRGLMKQYF.

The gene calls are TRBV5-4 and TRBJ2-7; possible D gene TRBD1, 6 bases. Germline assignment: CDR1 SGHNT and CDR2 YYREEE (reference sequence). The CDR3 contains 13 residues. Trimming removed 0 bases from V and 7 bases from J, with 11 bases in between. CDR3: CASSLDREREQYF. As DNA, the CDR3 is TGTGCCAGCAGCTTGGACAGGGAGAGGGAGCAGTACTTC.

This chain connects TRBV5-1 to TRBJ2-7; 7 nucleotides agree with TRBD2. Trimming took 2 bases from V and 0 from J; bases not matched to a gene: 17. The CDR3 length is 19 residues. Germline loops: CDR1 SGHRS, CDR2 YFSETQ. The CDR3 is CASSLFSGRLAAHSYEQYF. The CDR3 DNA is TGCGCCAGCAGCTTATTTTCAGGCCGGCTAGCGGCGCACTCCTACGAGCAGTACTTC.

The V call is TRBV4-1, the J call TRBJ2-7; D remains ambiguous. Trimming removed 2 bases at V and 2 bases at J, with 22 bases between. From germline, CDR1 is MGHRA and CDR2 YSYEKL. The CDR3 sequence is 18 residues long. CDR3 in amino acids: CASSQTAIPSYSPYEQYF. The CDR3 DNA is TGCGCCAGCAGCCAAACTGCTATCCCCTCATACAGCCCCTACGAGCAGTACTTC.

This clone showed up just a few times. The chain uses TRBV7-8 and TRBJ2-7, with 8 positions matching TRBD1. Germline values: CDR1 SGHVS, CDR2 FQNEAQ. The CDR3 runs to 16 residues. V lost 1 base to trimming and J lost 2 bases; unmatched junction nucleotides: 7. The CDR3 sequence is CASSLGTGTDTYEQYF. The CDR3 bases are TGTGCCAGCAGCTTAGGGACAGGGACGGACACCTACGAGCAGTACTTC.

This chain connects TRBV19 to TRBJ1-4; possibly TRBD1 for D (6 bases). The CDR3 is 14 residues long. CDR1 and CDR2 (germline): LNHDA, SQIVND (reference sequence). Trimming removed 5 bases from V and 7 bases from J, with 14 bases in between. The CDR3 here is CASSEQGDGEKLFF. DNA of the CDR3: TGTGCCAGTAGTGAACAGGGCGACGGTGAAAAACTGTTTTTT.

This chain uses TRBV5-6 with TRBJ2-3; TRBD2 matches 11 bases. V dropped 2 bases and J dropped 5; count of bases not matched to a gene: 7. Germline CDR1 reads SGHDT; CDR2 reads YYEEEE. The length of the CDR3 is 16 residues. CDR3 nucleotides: TGTGCCAGCAGCTTCTTTAGCGGGGGGGCGGTAGATACGCAGTATTTT. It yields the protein CASSFFSGGAVDTQYF.

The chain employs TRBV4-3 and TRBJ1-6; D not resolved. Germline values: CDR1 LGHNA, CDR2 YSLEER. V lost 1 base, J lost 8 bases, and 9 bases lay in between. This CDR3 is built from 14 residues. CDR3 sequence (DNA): TGCGCCAGCAGCCAAGTTTCAGAAGATTCACCCCTCCACTTT. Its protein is CASSQVSEDSPLHF.

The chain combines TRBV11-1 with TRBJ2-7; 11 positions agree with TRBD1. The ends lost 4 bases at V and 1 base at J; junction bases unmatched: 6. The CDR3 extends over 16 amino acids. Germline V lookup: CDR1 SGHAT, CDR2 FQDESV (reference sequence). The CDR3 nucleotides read TGTGCCAGCAGCTCTAGGGGACAGGGGGTTTCCTACGAGCAGTACTTC. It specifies CASSSRGQGVSYEQYF.

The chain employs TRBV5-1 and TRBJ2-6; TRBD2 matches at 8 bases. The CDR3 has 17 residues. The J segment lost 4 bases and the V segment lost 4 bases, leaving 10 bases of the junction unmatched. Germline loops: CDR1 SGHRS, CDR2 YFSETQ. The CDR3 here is CASSVRLAGAGANVLTF. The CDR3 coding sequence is TGCGCCAGCAGCGTTAGGCTAGCGGGTGCCGGGGCCAACGTCCTGACTTTC.

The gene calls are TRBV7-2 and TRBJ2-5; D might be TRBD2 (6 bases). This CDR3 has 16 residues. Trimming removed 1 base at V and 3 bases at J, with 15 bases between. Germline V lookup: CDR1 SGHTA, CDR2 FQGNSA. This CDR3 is CASSLVPGRGKETQYF. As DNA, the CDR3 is TGTGCCAGCAGCTTAGTGCCGGGACGGGGGAAAGAGACCCAGTACTTC.

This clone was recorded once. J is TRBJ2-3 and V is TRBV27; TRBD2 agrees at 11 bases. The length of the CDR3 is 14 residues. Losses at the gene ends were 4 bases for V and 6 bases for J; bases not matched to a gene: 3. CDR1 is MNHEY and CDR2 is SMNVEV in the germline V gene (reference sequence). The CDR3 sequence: CASSSRTSGDTQYF. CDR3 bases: TGTGCCAGCAGTTCCCGGACTAGCGGGGATACGCAGTATTTT.

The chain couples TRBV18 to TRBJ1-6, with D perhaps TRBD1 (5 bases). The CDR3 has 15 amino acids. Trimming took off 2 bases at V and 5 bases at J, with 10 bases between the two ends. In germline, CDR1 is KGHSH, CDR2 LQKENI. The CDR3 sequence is CASSPSGKDNSPLHF. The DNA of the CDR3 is TGTGCCAGCTCACCATCAGGGAAGGATAATTCACCCCTCCACTTT.

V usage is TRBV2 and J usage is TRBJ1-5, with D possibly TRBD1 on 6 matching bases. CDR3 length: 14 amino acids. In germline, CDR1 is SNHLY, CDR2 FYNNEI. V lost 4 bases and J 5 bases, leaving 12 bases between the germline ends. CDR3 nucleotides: TGTGCCAGCAGTGCGTCAGGGGCCCATCAGCCCCAGCATTTT. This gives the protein CASSASGAHQPQHF.

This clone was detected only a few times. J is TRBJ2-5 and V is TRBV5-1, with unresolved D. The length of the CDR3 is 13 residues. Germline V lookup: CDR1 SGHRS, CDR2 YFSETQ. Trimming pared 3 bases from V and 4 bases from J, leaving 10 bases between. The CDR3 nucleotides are TGCGCCAGCAGCTGGAGTATCCGAGAGACCCAGTACTTC. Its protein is CASSWSIRETQYF.

The CDR3 sequence is CASSLMGSGEETQYF. As DNA, the CDR3 is TGTGCCAGCAGCTTAATGGGGTCCGGGGAAGAGACCCAGTACTTC. The chain links TRBV7-3 to TRBJ2-5, with D possibly matching TRBD2 (5 bases). The CDR3 contains 15 residues. Trimming shortened V by 1 base and J by 3 bases, and 12 bases separated the two germline ends. CDR1 and CDR2 from the germline V gene are SGHTA and FQGTGA.

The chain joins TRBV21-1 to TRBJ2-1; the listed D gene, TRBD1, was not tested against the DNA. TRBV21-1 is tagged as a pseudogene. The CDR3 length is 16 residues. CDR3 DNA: TGTGCCAGCAGCAAAGTAGACCCGGGACATGAGAATGAGCAGTTCTTC. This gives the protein CASSKVDPGHENEQFF.